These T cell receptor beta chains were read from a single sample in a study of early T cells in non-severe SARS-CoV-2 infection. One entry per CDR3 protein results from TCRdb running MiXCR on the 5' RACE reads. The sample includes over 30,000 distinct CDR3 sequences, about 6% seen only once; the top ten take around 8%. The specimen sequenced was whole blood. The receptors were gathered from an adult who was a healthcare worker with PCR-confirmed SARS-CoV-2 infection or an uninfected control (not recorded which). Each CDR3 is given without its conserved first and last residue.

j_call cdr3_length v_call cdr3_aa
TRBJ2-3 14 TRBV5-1 ASSLEVAGATDTQY
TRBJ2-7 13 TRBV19 ASSTAGQGPYEQY
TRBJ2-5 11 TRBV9 ASSVAVEETQY
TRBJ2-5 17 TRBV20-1 SARPQRLAGGPLQETQY
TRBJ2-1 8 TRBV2 ASYFNEQF
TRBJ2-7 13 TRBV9 ASSVGAGSSYEQY
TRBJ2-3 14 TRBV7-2 ASSLKRGGYTDTQY
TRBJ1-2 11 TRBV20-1 SARVIGGYGYT
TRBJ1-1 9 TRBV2 AGQGNTEAF
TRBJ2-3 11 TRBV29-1 SVTLGGTDTQY
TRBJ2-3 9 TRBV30 AWTTEDTQY
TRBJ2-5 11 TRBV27 ASSPELEETQY
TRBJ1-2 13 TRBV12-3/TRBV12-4 ASGAPTGDVYGYT
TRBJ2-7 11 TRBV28 ASSRVIGPEQY
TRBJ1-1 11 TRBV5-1 ASSEIPTTEAF
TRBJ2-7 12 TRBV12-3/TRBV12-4 ASRGQGGPYEQY
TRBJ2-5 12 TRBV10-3 AIKPGQYQETQY
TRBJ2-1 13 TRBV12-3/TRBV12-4 ASSLLDSTGNEQF
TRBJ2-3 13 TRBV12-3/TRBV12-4 ASSFRRSPTDTQY
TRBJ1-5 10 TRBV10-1 ATLAGAKPQH
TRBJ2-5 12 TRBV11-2 ASSLGRTQETQY
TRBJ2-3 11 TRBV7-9 ASSLYGTDTQY
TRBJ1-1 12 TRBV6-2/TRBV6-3 ASSPGQGTTEAF
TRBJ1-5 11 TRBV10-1 ASSERGNQPQH
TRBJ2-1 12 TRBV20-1 SARSVGGTNEQF
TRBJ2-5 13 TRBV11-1 ASSTHGTGQETQY
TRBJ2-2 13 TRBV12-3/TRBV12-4 ASSFYSPNTGELF
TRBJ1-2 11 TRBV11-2 ASSLDRTRGYT
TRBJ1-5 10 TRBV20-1 SARGSNQPQH
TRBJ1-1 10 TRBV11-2 ASSSQGQAAF
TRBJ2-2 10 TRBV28 ASSNRAGELF
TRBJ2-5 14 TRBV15 ATSRDVAGGQETQY
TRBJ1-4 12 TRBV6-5 ASSYGRNNEKLF
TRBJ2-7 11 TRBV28 ASSGTPPYEQY
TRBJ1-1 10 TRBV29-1 SVVAPNTEAF
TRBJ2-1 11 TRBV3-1 ASSQGTANEQF
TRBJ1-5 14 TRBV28 ASTFVQGLGNQPQH
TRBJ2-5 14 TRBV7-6 ASSPRRTGFKETQY
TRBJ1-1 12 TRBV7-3 ASSLGGGNTEAF
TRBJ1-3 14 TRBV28 ASSLGGPPSGNTIY